The present entry profiles one TCR beta chain with its context. This record comes from a study of blood T cell repertoires in COVID-19. Some clones are missing from TCRdb's copy, which holds only in-frame ones; the method was immunoSEQ multiplex PCR. The data contain 180,000 or so clones, 80% of them singletons. V lost 3 bases to trimming and J lost 0 bases, with 13 bases between them. Germline loops: CDR1 SGHRS, CDR2 YFSETQ. CDR3 length: 16 residues. This chain connects TRBV5-1 to TRBJ2-1, with unresolved D. The specimen was PBMCs or T cells enriched from blood (not recorded which). The sequence derives from a man in his sixties who had been exposed to COVID-19. The CDR3 sequence: CASSYVTARSYNEQFF. The CDR3, as DNA: TGCGCCAGCAGCTACGTGACTGCCCGCTCCTACAATGAGCAGTTCTTC.